This is a list of T cell receptor beta chains from one sample in a study of blood T cell repertoires in COVID-19. The protocol was immunoSEQ multiplex PCR, while the TCRdb copy is restricted to in-frame clones and leaves out a portion. This table has 190,000 or so clones, 83% appearing once. The sequenced material came from peripheral blood. The receptors derive from a man aged 50 or older with active or convalescent COVID-19. Both conserved end residues are part of each CDR3. A D gene is named only where the DNA matches it firmly.

CDR3aa	d_gene	v_gene	j_gene
CASSIRDYGYTF	.	TRBV19	TRBJ1-2
CASSSDSRSTDTQYF	.	TRBV7-9	TRBJ2-3
CASRRGGGTNTEAFF	.	TRBV9	TRBJ1-1
CASSPLRGESEAFF	.	TRBV18	TRBJ1-1
CASSLSGRNYGYTF	.	TRBV27	TRBJ1-2
CASSLVAGSYNEQFF	.	TRBV11-3	TRBJ2-1
CASQTGTGVFMNTEAFF	TRBD1	TRBV2	TRBJ1-1
CASSEPGVNTEAFF	.	TRBV7-9	TRBJ1-1
CASSADRGRLAGELFF	TRBD1	TRBV9	TRBJ2-2
CASKPGQGYGYTF	TRBD1	TRBV6-5	TRBJ1-2
CASSGVLFGEQYF	.	TRBV10-1	TRBJ2-7
CASSRDSIAGNEQFF	.	TRBV18	TRBJ2-1
CASSKQVGPYYGYTF	.	TRBV6-5	TRBJ1-2
CASSPSADTQYF	.	TRBV5-8	TRBJ2-3
CAISVTGASNQPQHF	TRBD1	TRBV10-3	TRBJ1-5
CASSLGTGYEQYF	TRBD1	TRBV5-1	TRBJ2-7
CASSPADRDRGMDEQYF	TRBD1	TRBV19	TRBJ2-7
CASSVDAVNTEAFF	.	TRBV9	TRBJ1-1
CASSLGGPYSSYNEQFF	.	TRBV7-6	TRBJ2-1
CASSYVQGRSMGQPQHF	.	TRBV6-2/TRBV6-3	TRBJ1-5
CASSHVAGGGLDNEQFF	TRBD2	TRBV4-3	TRBJ2-1
CASSPLTYNNEQFF	.	TRBV7-2	TRBJ2-1
CASSLLAGSGANVLTF	.	TRBV5-4	TRBJ2-6
CASRVRAGGPSEQFF	TRBD2	TRBV27	TRBJ2-1
CASSLERGSDEQYF	.	TRBV5-1	TRBJ2-7
CASSQRDYNEQFF	TRBD2	TRBV11-2	TRBJ2-1
CASSLDGISNQPQHF	.	TRBV5-1	TRBJ1-5
CASSFGWLAGTDTQYF	.	TRBV5-6	TRBJ2-3
CASSLAYGETQYF	.	TRBV5-6	TRBJ2-5
CASSWTGNTGELFF	TRBD1	TRBV6-5	TRBJ2-2
CASIASGIYNEQFF	TRBD2	TRBV28	TRBJ2-1
CAIGRVAEGTDTQYF	TRBD2	TRBV10-3	TRBJ2-3
CASSFSHLTGGFYEQYF	TRBD1	TRBV27	TRBJ2-7
CASSLMETEAFF	.	TRBV28	TRBJ1-1
CASSRGGQYEQYF	.	TRBV3-1/TRBV3-2	TRBJ2-7
CASSLGVGEMNEQFF	.	TRBV7-6	TRBJ2-1
CASSRDNQPQHF	.	TRBV7-9	TRBJ1-5
CASSQDPPGGGSTDTQYF	TRBD2	TRBV4-3	TRBJ2-3
CASSKVRPASGSYEQYF	.	TRBV21-1	TRBJ2-7
CASSQTNEAFF	.	TRBV3-1/TRBV3-2	TRBJ1-1
CASSQAAGYNEQFF	.	TRBV3-1/TRBV3-2	TRBJ2-1
CSASARREKLFF	.	TRBV20-1	TRBJ1-4
CASSPTPSGRANNEQFF	TRBD2	TRBV18	TRBJ2-1
CASRFGLNTGELFF	.	TRBV7-3	TRBJ2-2
CASSLPGQGSTQYF	TRBD1	TRBV18	TRBJ2-3
CAWSDRGGKNTIYF	TRBD1	TRBV30	TRBJ1-3
CASSLLGTGGHGYTF	TRBD1	TRBV28	TRBJ1-2
CATTAAGKGNEQFF	.	TRBV24-1	TRBJ2-1
CSVGTPGQNYEQYF	TRBD1	TRBV29-1	TRBJ2-7
CASSLAETGGYEQYF	TRBD1	TRBV7-8	TRBJ2-7
CASTFLGVQETQYF	.	TRBV7-9	TRBJ2-5
CASSLRGGTSYNEQFF	TRBD2	TRBV19	TRBJ2-1
CASMSRVSSYEQYF	.	TRBV19	TRBJ2-7
CASSVGSGSDQPQHF	.	TRBV9	TRBJ1-5